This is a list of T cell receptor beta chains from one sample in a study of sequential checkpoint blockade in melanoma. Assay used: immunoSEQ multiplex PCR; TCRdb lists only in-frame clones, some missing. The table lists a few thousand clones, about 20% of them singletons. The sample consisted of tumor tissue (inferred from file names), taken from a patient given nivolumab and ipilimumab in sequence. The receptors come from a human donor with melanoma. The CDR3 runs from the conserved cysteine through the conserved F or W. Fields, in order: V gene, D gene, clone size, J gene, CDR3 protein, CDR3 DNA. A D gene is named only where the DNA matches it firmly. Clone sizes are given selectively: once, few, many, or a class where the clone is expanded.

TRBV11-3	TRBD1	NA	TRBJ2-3	CASGSPTGWADTQYF	TGTGCCAGCGGTTCCCCGACAGGGTGGGCAGATACGCAGTATTTT
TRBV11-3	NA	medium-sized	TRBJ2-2	CASSFYHANTGELFF	TGTGCCAGCAGCTTCTATCACGCGAACACCGGGGAGCTGTTTTTT
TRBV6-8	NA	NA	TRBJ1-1	CASSYSGQSGSEAFF	TGTGCCAGCAGTTACTCCGGGCAATCGGGTTCTGAAGCTTTCTTT
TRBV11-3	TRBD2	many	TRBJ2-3	CASSLTAGARTDTQYF	TGTGCCAGCAGCTTAACAGCGGGGGCACGCACAGATACGCAGTATTTT
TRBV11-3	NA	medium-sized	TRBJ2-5	CASSLVPRGAAGETQYF	TGTGCCAGCAGCCTGGTCCCCAGGGGGGCAGCGGGGGAGACCCAGTACTTC
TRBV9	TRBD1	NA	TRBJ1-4	CASRDRENEKLFF	TGTGCCAGCAGGGACAGGGAAAATGAAAAACTGTTTTTT
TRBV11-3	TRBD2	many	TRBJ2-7	CASSLGLAGHYEQYF	TGTGCCAGCAGCTTGGGACTAGCGGGCCACTACGAGCAGTACTTC
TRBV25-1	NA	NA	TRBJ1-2	CASSDTAYGYTF	TGTGCCAGCAGTGATACGGCCTATGGCTACACCTTC
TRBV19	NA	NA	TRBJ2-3	CASSIGAILADTQYF	TGTGCCAGTAGTATCGGGGCGATTTTGGCAGATACGCAGTATTTT
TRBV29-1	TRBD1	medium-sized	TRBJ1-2	CSAGTGTYGYTF	TGCAGCGCAGGGACAGGAACCTATGGCTACACCTTC
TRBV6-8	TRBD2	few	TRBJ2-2	CASRGLAVTKGGELFF	TGTGCCAGCAGAGGACTAGCAGTAACTAAGGGCGGGGAGCTGTTTTTT
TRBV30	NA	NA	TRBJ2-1	CAWSAVGPNEQFF	TGTGCCTGGAGTGCCGTGGGCCCCAATGAGCAGTTCTTC
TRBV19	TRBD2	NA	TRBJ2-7	CASSIGRGLAYEQYF	TGTGCCAGTAGTATAGGGAGGGGACTAGCCTACGAGCAGTACTTC
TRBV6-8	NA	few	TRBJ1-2	CASSSRGASSGYTF	TGTGCCAGCTCCTCCCGGGGGGCGTCGAGTGGCTACACCTTC
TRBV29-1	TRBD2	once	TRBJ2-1	CSVGGLAGALSSNEQFF	TGCAGCGTTGGTGGACTAGCGGGAGCCCTCAGTTCAAATGAGCAGTTCTTC
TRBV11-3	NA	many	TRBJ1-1	CASSLGHRIMNTEAFF	TGTGCCAGCAGCTTGGGACACAGGATCATGAACACTGAAGCTTTCTTT
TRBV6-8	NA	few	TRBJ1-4	CASSYSEADEKLFF	TGTGCCAGCAGTTACTCTGAGGCGGATGAAAAACTGTTTTTT
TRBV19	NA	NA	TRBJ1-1	CASSISEEAFF	TGTGCCAGTAGTATCTCCGAAGAAGCTTTCTTT
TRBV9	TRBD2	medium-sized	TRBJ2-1	CASRGLAGGEQFF	TGTGCCAGCAGGGGACTAGCGGGAGGAGAGCAGTTCTTC
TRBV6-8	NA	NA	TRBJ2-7	CASSYSRSGSYEQYF	TGTGCCAGCAGTTACTCGAGGTCGGGGTCCTACGAGCAGTACTTC
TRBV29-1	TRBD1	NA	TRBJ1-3	CSTTGTGGGNTIYF	TGCAGCACAACCGGGACAGGGGGTGGAAACACCATATATTTT
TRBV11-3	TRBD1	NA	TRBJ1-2	CASSLGQGAGGYTF	TGTGCCAGCAGCTTGGGACAGGGGGCGGGTGGCTACACCTTC
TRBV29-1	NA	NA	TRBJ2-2	CSVEAIGQPGNTGELFF	TGCAGCGTTGAAGCGATCGGGCAACCGGGCAACACCGGGGAGCTGTTTTTT
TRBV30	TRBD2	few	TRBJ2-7	CAWSPGLAGVHEQYF	TGTGCCTGGAGCCCGGGACTAGCGGGAGTCCACGAGCAGTACTTC
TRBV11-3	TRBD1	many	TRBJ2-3	CASSVQGGSTDTQYF	TGTGCCAGCAGCGTACAGGGGGGCAGCACAGATACGCAGTATTTT
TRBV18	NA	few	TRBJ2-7	CASSPQVYEQYF	TGTGCCAGCTCACCACAAGTGTACGAGCAGTACTTC
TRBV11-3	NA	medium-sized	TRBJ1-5	CASSQFTDSNQPQHF	TGTGCCAGCAGCCAATTTACCGATAGCAATCAGCCCCAGCATTTT
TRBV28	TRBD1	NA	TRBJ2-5	CASSRRGPVPGGAKTQYF	TGTGCCAGCAGTCGCCGGGGTCCCGTACCAGGGGGCGCGAAGACCCAGTACTTC
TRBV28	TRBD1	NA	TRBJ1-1	CASIFGQGNTEAFF	TGTGCCAGCATCTTTGGACAGGGGAACACTGAAGCTTTCTTT
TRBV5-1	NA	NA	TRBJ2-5	CASSLSSRVEETQYF	TGCGCCAGCAGCTTGTCAAGCAGGGTGGAGGAGACCCAGTACTTC
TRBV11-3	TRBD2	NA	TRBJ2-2	CASSLTSGSNGELFF	TGTGCCAGCAGCCTGACTAGCGGGAGTAACGGGGAGCTGTTTTTT
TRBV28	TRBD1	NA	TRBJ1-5	CASSLFKGQANQPQHF	TGTGCCAGCAGTTTATTTAAGGGACAGGCAAATCAGCCCCAGCATTTT
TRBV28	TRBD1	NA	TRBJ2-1	CASSWTGGAYNEQFF	TGTGCCAGCAGTTGGACAGGGGGGGCCTACAATGAGCAGTTCTTC
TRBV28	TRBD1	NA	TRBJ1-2	CASSSTGYGYTF	TGTGCCAGCAGTTCGACAGGGTACGGCTACACCTTC
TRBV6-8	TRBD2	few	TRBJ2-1	CASRLLAVSYNEQFF	TGTGCCAGCAGACTACTAGCGGTGAGCTACAATGAGCAGTTCTTC
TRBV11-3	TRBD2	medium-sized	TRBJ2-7	CASSSSGGSSYEQYF	TGTGCCAGCAGCTCAAGCGGGGGCTCCTCCTACGAGCAGTACTTC
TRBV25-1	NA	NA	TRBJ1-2	CASSELGDGYTF	TGTGCCAGCAGTGAATTGGGAGATGGCTACACCTTC
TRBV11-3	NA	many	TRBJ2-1	CASSSPLGAGLYNEQFF	TGTGCCAGCAGCTCCCCGTTGGGAGCGGGCCTCTACAATGAGCAGTTCTTC
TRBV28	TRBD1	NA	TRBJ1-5	CASRGRGASNQPQHF	TGTGCCAGCAGGGGCAGGGGGGCTAGCAATCAGCCCCAGCATTTT
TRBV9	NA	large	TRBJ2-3	CASSVAGVTDTQYF	TGTGCCAGCAGCGTAGCGGGAGTAACTGATACGCAGTATTTT
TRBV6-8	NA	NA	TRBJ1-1	CASSYTAGVAEAFF	TGTGCCAGCAGTTACACAGCAGGGGTGGCTGAAGCTTTCTTT
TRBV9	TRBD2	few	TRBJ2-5	CASSEHSGGAQETQYF	TGTGCCAGCAGCGAGCATAGCGGGGGCGCGCAAGAGACCCAGTACTTC
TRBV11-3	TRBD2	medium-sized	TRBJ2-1	CASSGRAAGTRSHNEQFF	TGTGCCAGCAGCGGGCGGGCCGCCGGGACTAGGTCTCACAATGAGCAGTTCTTC
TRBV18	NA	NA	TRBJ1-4	CASSPVSGANEKLFF	TGTGCCAGCTCACCTGTTTCTGGGGCTAATGAAAAACTGTTTTTT
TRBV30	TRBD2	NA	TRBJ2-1	CAWSVLGLAEQFF	TGTGCCTGGAGTGTACTAGGACTAGCGGAGCAGTTCTTC
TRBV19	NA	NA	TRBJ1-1	CASSIWATGTEAFF	TGTGCCAGTAGTATTTGGGCTACGGGCACTGAAGCTTTCTTT
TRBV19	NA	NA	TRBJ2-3	CASSIGDFLDTQYF	TGTGCCAGTAGTATTGGAGATTTTTTGGATACGCAGTATTTT
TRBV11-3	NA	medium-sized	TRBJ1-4	CASSPRKENEKLFF	TGTGCCAGCAGCCCTAGGAAAGAGAATGAAAAACTGTTTTTT
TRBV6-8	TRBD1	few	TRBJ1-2	CASSYGTGGVYGYTF	TGTGCCAGCAGTTACGGGACAGGGGGAGTCTATGGCTACACCTTC
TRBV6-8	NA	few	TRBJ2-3	CASSFLQPATDTQYF	TGTGCCAGCAGTTTCCTACAGCCCGCCACAGATACGCAGTATTTT
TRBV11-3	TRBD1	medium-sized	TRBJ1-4	CASSLDLTGGDSEKLFF	TGTGCCAGCAGCTTAGACCTGACAGGGGGCGATAGTGAAAAACTGTTTTTT
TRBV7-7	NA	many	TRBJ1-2	CASSLDGYDYGYTF	TGTGCCAGCAGCTTGGATGGATACGACTATGGCTACACCTTC
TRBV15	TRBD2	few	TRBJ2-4	CATSRGTSGRVNIQYF	TGTGCCACCAGCAGGGGGACTAGCGGGAGAGTTAACATTCAGTACTTC
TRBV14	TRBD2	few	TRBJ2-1	CASSFAGGPLNEQFF	TGTGCCAGCAGCTTTGCGGGGGGGCCATTGAATGAGCAGTTCTTC